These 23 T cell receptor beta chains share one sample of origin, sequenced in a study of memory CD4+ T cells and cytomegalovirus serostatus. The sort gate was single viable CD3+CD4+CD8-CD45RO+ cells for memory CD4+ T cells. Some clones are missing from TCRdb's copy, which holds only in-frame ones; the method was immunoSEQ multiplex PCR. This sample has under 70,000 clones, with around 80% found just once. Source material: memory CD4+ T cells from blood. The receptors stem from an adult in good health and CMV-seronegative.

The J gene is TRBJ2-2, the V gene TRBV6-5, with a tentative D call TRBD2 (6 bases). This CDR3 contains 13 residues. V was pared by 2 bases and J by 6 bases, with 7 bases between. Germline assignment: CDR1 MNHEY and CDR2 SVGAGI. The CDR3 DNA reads TGTGCCAGCAGTTACGGAGGGCCCGGGGAGCTGTTTTTT. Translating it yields CASSYGGPGELFF.

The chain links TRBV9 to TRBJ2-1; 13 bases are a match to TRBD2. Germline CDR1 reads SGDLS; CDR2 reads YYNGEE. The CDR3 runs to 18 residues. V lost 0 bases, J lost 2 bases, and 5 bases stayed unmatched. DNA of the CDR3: TGTGCCAGCAGCGTAGGGACTAGCGGGAGTACCACCTACAATGAGCAGTTCTTC. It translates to CASSVGTSGSTTYNEQFF.

The CDR3 is CASSQAGTRSISTEAFF. CDR3 DNA: TGCGCCAGCAGCCAAGCCGGGACAAGGAGCATCTCCACTGAAGCTTTCTTT. The chain combines TRBV4-1 with TRBJ1-1; tentative D call: TRBD1 (6 bases). This CDR3 is built from 17 residues. In germline, CDR1 is MGHRA, CDR2 YSYEKL. V was pared by 1 base and J by 4 bases, with 19 bases between.

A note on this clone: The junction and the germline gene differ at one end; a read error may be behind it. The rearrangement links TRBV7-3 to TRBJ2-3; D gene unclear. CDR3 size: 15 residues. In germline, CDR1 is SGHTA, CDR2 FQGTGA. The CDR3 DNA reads TGTGCCAGCAGCTTAAACGCTGCAAGCATAGATACGCAGTATTTT. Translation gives CASSLNAASIDTQYF. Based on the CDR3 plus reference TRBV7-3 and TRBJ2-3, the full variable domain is GAGVSQTPSNKVTEKGKYVELRCDPISGHTALYWYRQSLGQGPEFLIYFQGTGAADDSGLPNDRFFAVRPEGSVSTLKIQRTERGDSAVYLCASSLNAASIDTQYFGPGTRLTVL.

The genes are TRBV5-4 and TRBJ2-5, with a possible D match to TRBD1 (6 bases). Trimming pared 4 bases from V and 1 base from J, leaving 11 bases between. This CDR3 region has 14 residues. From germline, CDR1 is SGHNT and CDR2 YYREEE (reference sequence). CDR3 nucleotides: TGTGCCAGCAGCCCCATGGACAGCCAAGAGACCCAGTACTTC. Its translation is CASSPMDSQETQYF.

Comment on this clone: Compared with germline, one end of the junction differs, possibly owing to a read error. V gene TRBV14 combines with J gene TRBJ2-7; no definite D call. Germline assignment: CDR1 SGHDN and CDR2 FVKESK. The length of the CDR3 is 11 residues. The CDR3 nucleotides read TGTGCCAGCAGTCAAGCCTACGAGCAGTACTTC. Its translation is CASSQAYEQYF.

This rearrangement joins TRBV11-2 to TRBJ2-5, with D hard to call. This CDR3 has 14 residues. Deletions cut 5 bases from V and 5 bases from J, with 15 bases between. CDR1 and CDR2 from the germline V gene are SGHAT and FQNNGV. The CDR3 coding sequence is TGTGCCAGCAGCACCGTTATGGGGTTTGAGACCCAGTACTTC. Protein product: CASSTVMGFETQYF.

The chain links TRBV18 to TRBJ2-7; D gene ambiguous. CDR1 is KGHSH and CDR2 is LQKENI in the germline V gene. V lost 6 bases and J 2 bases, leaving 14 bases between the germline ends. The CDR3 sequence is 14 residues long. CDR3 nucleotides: TGTGCCAGCTCCCCCCCCGCAGAGACCTACGAGCAGTACTTC. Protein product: CASSPPAETYEQYF.

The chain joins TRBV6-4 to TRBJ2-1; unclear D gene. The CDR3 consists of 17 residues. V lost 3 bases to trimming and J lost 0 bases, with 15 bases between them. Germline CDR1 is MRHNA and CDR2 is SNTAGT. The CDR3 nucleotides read TGTGCCAGCAGTGAGGGGTCGGGCGGCAGCTCCTACAATGAGCAGTTCTTC. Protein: CASSEGSGGSSYNEQFF.

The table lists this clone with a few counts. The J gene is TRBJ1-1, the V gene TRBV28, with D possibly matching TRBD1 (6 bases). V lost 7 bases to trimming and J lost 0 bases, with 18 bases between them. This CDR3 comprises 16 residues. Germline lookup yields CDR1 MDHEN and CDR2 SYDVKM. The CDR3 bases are TGTGCCAGCACGGTCGGGGGGCAGGTGATGAACACTGAAGCTTTCTTT. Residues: CASTVGGQVMNTEAFF.

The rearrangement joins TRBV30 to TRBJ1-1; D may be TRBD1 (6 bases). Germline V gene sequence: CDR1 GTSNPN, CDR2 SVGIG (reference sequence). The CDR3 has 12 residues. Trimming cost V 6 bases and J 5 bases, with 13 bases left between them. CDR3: CACARGETEAFF. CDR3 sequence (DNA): TGTGCCTGCGCGAGGGGGGAGACTGAAGCTTTCTTT.

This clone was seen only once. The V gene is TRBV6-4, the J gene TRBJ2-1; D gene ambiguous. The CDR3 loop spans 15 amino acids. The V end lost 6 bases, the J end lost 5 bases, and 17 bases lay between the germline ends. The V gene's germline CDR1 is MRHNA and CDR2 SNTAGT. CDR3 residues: CASSLGSNYNNEQFF. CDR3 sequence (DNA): TGTGCCAGCAGCCTCGGCTCAAATTACAACAATGAGCAGTTCTTC.

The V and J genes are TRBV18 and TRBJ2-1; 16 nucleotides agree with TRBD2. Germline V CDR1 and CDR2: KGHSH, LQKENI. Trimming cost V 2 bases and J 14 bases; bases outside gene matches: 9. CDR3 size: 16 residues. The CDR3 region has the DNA TGTGCCAGCTCACCATCCGGGACTAGCGGGAGGGCCTTAGAGTTCTTC. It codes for CASSPSGTSGRALEFF.

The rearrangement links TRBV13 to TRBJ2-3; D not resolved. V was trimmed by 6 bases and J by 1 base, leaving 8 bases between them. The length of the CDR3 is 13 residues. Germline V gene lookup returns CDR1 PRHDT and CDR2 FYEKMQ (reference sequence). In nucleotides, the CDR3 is TGTGCCAGCAGAGAGTGGGGCACAGATACGCAGTATTTT. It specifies CASREWGTDTQYF.

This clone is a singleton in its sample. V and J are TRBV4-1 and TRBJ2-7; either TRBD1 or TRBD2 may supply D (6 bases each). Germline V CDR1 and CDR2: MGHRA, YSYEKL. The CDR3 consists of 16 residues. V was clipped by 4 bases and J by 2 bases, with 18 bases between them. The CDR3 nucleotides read TGCGCCAGCAGCCGAGAACCGGGGGCGCTGCCCTACGAGCAGTACTTC. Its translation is CASSREPGALPYEQYF.

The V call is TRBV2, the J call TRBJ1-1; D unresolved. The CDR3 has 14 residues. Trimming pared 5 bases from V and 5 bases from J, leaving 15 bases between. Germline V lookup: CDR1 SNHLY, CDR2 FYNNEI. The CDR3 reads CASSHFLRNTEAFF. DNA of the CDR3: TGTGCCAGCAGTCATTTTCTGAGAAATACTGAAGCTTTCTTT.

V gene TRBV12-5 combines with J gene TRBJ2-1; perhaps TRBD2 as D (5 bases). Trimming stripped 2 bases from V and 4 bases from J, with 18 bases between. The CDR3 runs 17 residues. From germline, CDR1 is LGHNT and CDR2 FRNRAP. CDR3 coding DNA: TGTGCTAGTGGTTTGTCTATCGACCGGGGTTCATACAATGAGCAGTTCTTC. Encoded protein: CASGLSIDRGSYNEQFF.

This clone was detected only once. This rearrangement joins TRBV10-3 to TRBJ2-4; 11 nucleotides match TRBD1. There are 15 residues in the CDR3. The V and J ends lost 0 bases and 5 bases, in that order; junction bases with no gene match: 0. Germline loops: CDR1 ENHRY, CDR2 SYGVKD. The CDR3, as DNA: TGTGCCATCAGTGAGTCGGGACAGGGGGAAAACATTCAGTACTTC. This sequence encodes CAISESGQGENIQYF.

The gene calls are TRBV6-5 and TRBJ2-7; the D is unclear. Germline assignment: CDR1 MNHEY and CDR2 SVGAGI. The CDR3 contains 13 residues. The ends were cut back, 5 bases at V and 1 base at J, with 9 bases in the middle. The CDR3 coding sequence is TGTGCCAGCAGTCTGAGTCATTCCTACGAGCAGTACTTC. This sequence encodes CASSLSHSYEQYF.

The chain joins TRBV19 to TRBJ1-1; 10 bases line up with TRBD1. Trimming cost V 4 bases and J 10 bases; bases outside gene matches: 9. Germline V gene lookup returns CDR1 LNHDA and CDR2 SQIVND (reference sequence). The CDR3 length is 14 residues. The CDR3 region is CASSTGTGVYVAFF. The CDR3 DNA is TGTGCCAGTAGTACCGGGACAGGGGTTTATGTAGCTTTCTTT.

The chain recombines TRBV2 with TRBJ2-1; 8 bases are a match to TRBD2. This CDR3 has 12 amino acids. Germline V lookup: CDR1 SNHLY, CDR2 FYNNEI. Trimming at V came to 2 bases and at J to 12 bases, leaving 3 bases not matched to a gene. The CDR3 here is CASSERTSRQFF. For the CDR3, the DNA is TGTGCCAGCAGTGAAAGGACTAGCCGGCAGTTCTTC.

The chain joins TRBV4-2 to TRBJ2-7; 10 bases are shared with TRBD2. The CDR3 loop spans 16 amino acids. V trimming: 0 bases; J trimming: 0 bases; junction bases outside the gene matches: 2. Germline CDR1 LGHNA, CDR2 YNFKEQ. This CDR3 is CASSQDRTSGSYEQYF. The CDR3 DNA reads TGTGCCAGCAGCCAAGATAGGACTAGCGGCTCCTACGAGCAGTACTTC.

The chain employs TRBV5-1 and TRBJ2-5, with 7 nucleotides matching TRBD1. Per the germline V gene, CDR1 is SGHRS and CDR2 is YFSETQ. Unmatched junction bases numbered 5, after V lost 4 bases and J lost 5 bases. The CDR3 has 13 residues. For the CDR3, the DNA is TGCGCCAGCAGCCAGACAGGGACGGAGACCCAGTACTTC. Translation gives CASSQTGTETQYF. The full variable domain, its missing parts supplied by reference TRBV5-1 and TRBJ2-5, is KAGVTQTPRYLIKTRGQQVTLSCSPISGHRSVSWYQQTPGQGLQFLFEYFSETQRNKGNFPGRFSGRQFSNSRSEMNVSTLELGDSALYLCASSQTGTETQYFGPGTRLLVL.